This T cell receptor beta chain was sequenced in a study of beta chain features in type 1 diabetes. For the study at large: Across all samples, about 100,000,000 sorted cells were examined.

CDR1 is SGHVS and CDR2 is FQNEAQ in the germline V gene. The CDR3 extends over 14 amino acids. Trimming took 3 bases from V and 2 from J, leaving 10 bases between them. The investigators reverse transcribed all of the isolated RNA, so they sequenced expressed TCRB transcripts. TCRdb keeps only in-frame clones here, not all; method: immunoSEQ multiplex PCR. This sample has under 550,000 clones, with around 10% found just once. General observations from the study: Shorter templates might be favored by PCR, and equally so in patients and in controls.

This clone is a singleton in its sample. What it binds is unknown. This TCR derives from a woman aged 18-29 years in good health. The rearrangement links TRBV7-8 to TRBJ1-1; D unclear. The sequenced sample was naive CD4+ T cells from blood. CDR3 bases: TGTGCCAGCAGCTTCTCGGGAATTAACACTGAAGCTTTCTTT. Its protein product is CASSFSGINTEAFF.